This T cell receptor (beta chain) stems from a study of control samples from healthy donors and cancer patients. V shed 6 bases and J 6 bases; nucleotides not matched to a gene: 13. CDR3 length equals 16 residues. CDR1 is MNHEY and CDR2 is SMNVEV in the germline V gene (reference sequence). Method: immunoSEQ multiplex PCR; TCRdb's copy keeps in-frame clones and lacks some. The data show around 110,000 clones, with over 75% seen just once and 1% to 1.4% held by the top ten. The chain employs TRBV27 and TRBJ2-5; 10 positions match TRBD2. This receptor was identified in a woman between 45 and 65 years old with colorectal cancer. Sequenced material: PBMCs. In DNA form, the CDR3 reads TGTGCCAGCAGCTACAATAGGGAGCGGGGGGGCAAGACCCAGTACTTC. Its protein is CASSYNRERGGKTQYF.